This T cell receptor (beta chain) was identified during a study of blood T cell repertoires in COVID-19. Study context: Specimens from acute and convalescent COVID-19 originated in the United States, Italy and Spain. T cells, B-cell-depleted T cells, or PBMCs supplied cDNA or gDNA.

TCRdb's copy holds only in-frame clones and misses some; the assay was immunoSEQ multiplex PCR. The sample has under 350,000 clones, 89% seen once. The ends were cut back, 2 bases at V and 3 bases at J, with 9 bases in the middle. The germline CDR1 and CDR2 sequences are SGHRS and YFSETQ. This CDR3 region has 14 residues. The chain couples TRBV5-1 to TRBJ1-5; D ambiguous. The TCR comes from a man aged 50 to 60 with acute or convalescent COVID-19. Sequenced: peripheral blood. This CDR3 is CASSLGQVNQPQHF. In nucleotides, the CDR3 is TGCGCCAGCAGCTTAGGCCAGGTCAATCAGCCCCAGCATTTT.